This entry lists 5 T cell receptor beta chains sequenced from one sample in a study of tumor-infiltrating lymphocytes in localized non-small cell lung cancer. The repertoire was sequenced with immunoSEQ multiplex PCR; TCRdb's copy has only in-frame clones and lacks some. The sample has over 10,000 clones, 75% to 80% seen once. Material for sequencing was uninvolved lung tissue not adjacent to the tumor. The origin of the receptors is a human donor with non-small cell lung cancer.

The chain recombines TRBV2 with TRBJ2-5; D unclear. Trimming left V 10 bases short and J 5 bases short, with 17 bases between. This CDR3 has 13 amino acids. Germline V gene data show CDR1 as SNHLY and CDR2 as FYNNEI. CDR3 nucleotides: TGTGCCACCTCTCTATTCCGCCAGGAGACCCAGTACTTC. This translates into CATSLFRQETQYF.

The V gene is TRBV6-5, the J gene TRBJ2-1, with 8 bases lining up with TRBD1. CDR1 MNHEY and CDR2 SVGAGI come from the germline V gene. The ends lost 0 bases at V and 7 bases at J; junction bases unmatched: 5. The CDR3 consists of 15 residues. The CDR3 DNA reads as TGTGCCAGCAGTTACTCCGGGACAGGCCATAATGAGCAGTTCTTC. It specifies CASSYSGTGHNEQFF.

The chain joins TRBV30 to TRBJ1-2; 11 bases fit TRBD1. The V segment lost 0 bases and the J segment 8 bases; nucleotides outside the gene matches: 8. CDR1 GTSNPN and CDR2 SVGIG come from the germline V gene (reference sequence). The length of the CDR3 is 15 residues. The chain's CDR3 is CAWSVRRTGGLGYTF. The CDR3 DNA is TGTGCCTGGAGTGTACGAAGGACAGGGGGCTTGGGCTACACCTTC.

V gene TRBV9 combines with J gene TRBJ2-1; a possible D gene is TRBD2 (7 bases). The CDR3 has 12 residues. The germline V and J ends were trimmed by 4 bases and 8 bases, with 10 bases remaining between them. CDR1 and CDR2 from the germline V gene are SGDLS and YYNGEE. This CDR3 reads CASSSGGHEQFF. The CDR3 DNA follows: TGTGCCAGCAGCTCCGGGGGGCATGAGCAGTTCTTC.

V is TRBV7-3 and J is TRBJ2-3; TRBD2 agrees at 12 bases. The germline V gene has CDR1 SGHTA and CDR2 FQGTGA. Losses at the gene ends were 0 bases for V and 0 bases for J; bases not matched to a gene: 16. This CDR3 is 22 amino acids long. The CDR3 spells CASSLTWGQLAGGPVSTDTQYF. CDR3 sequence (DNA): TGTGCCAGCAGCTTAACGTGGGGGCAACTAGCGGGGGGACCGGTTAGCACAGATACGCAGTATTTT. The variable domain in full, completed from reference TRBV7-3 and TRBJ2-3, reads GAGVSQTPSNKVTEKGKYVELRCDPISGHTALYWYRQSLGQGPEFLIYFQGTGAADDSGLPNDRFFAVRPEGSVSTLKIQRTERGDSAVYLCASSLTWGQLAGGPVSTDTQYFGPGTRLTVL.